This T cell receptor (beta chain) was recovered during a study of CD8 T cells in ankylosing spondylitis. The germline gives CDR1 SGDLS, CDR2 YYNGEE. Trimming removed 3 bases at V and 6 bases at J, with 5 bases between. This CDR3 has 11 amino acids. This clonotype was seen many times. Its matching antigen is unknown. Each CDR3 protein gets one entry after TCRdb re-called the 5' RACE reads with MiXCR. Among 40,000 or so distinct CDR3 sequences listed, around 2.9% were seen once. Findings and caveats of the study: Peripheral blood held disease-linked clones only at relatively low frequency, and these were CD8+. In synovial fluid and blood from reactive arthritis, some motif variants were previously reported. Reportedly, significant enrichment of disease-linked clones occurred in matched ankylosing spondylitis synovial fluid. It appeared that ankylosing spondylitis blood was characterized by a TCR beta motif of under ten highly homologous variants.

This rearrangement joins TRBV9 to TRBJ2-3; D not certain. This clonotype was obtained from a male donor with ankylosing spondylitis or in good health (not recorded which). Sequencing was carried out using blood, either unsorted or a sorted T cell fraction (not recorded which). The DNA of the CDR3 is TGTGCCAGCAGCGGCTCTGATACGCAGTATTTT. Amino acid sequence: CASSGSDTQYF. Supplemented by reference TRBV9 and TRBJ2-3, the full variable domain reads DSGVTQTPKHLITATGQRVTLRCSPRSGDLSVYWYQQSLDQGLQFLIQYYNGEERAKGNILERFSAQQFPDLHSELNLSSLELGDSALYFCASSGSDTQYFGPGTRLTVL.